These 24 T cell receptor beta chains came from one sample sequenced in a study of T-cell reconstitution after alpha-beta-depleted transplantation in children. Library preparation (for TCRbeta) was performed with unique molecular identifiers. TCRdb analysed the PCR reads with MiXCR anew, one entry per CDR3 protein. The sample shows some 200,000 distinct CDR3 sequences, just under 6.5% of them seen only once. The sequencing here drew on PBMCs, taken before TCRalphabeta/CD19-depleted stem cell transplant. These receptors were taken from a girl under three years old with combined immunodeficiency, due to receive a stem cell transplant.

This clonotype has ten or more counts. The V and J genes are TRBV28 and TRBJ2-7; D possibly corresponds to TRBD1 (5 bases). Germline-derived CDR1 and CDR2 are MDHEN and SYDVKM. This CDR3 contains 17 residues. The V and J ends lost 2 bases and 0 bases respectively, with 17 bases between them. CDR3 nucleotides: TGTGCCAGCAGTTTAAGCCCCCCTGACAGTCTCTCCTACGAGCAGTACTTC. Translation gives CASSLSPPDSLSYEQYF.

At least ten counts were recorded for this clonotype. The V and J genes are TRBV29-1 and TRBJ2-7; 9 bases align to TRBD1. Germline V lookup: CDR1 SQVTM, CDR2 ANQGSEA. There are 15 residues in the CDR3. Unmatched junction bases numbered 10, after V lost 0 bases and J lost 7 bases. CDR3 residues: CSVEDLQGAYPEQYF. CDR3 in DNA: TGCAGCGTTGAAGATCTACAGGGGGCCTATCCTGAGCAGTACTTC.

This clonotype was detected ten times or more. The chain joins TRBV12-5 to TRBJ2-1, with no clear D. Trimming left V 4 bases short and J 8 bases short, with 18 bases between. There are 15 residues in the CDR3. Germline V lookup: CDR1 LGHNT, CDR2 FRNRAP. The CDR3 sequence: CASGSPRVSPDEQFF. CDR3 DNA: TGTGCTAGTGGTTCGCCTCGGGTCTCCCCGGATGAGCAGTTCTTC. The full variable domain, its missing parts supplied by reference TRBV12-5 and TRBJ2-1, is DARVTQTPRHKVTEMGQEVTMRCQPILGHNTVFWYRQTMMQGLELLAYFRNRAPLDDSGMPKDRFSAEMPDATLATLKIQPSEPRDSAVYFCASGSPRVSPDEQFFGPGTRLTVL.

Many counts were recorded for this clonotype. Sequence at one end of the junction differs from germline and may be a read error. The chain recombines TRBV12-3 or TRBV12-4 with TRBJ1-2, with D maybe TRBD1 (6 bases). The CDR3 sequence is 16 residues long. CDR3 nucleotides: TGTGCCAGCAGCTCCTTGCTCGGGGGCCCTAATTATGGCTACACCTTC. Protein sequence: CASSSLLGGPNYGYTF.

Ten or more counts support this clonotype. This sequence joins TRBV7-9 and TRBJ2-3; D remains ambiguous. Germline CDR1 and CDR2: SEHNR and FQNEAQ (reference sequence). V dropped 2 bases and J dropped 4 bases, with 10 bases sitting between them. This CDR3 contains 14 residues. The CDR3 loop is CASSLLGSADTQYF. The CDR3 DNA reads TGTGCCAGCAGCTTATTGGGTTCGGCAGATACGCAGTATTTT.

The V call is TRBV20-1, the J call TRBJ2-7; TRBD1 or TRBD2 may be the D gene (5 bases each). Germline CDR1 is DFQATT and CDR2 is SNEGSKA (reference sequence). The germline V and J ends were trimmed by 0 bases and 2 bases, with 17 bases remaining between them. CDR3 size: 16 residues. CDR3 nucleotide sequence: TGCAGTGCTAGAGATCCTGGGGGTCACCTCCCCTACGAGCAGTACTTC. It translates to CSARDPGGHLPYEQYF.

At least ten counts were recorded for this clonotype. CDR3 in DNA: TGTGCCAGCAGCCAAGGCGGCGGGATCCTCTACGAGCAGTACTTC. Its translation is CASSQGGGILYEQYF. The gene calls are TRBV4-2 and TRBJ2-7; the D gene is possibly TRBD2 (6 bases). V lost 1 base and J 3 bases, leaving 13 bases between the germline ends. The CDR3 consists of 15 residues. Germline values: CDR1 LGHNA, CDR2 YNFKEQ.

This clonotype was seen many times. This chain uses TRBV3-1 with TRBJ2-3; maybe TRBD2 (6 bases). The CDR3 is 15 residues long. Trimming removed 1 base at V and 2 bases at J, with 10 bases between. In germline, CDR1 is LGHDT, CDR2 YNNKEL (reference sequence). The CDR3 nucleotides are TGTGCCAGCAGCCAAGGGGGCGGGGACACAGATACGCAGTATTTT. Residues: CASSQGGGDTDTQYF.

Many counts were recorded for this clonotype. The chain has TRBV29-1 and TRBJ2-6; D uncertain. The V gene's germline CDR1 is SQVTM and CDR2 ANQGSEA. There are 16 residues in the CDR3. Trimming pared 1 base from V and 4 bases from J, leaving 14 bases between. The DNA for the CDR3 is TGCAGCGTTGAAGTGTTTGGTCTACAAGGGGCCAACGTCCTGACTTTC. This translates into CSVEVFGLQGANVLTF.

The chain has TRBV5-1 and TRBJ2-7; TRBD1 or TRBD2 may be the D gene (5 bases each). The length of the CDR3 is 15 residues. Germline CDR1 reads SGHRS; CDR2 reads YFSETQ. V gave up 4 bases and J gave up 7 bases, with 21 bases separating them. The CDR3 spells CASSPAGTPAWEQYF. DNA of the CDR3: TGCGCCAGCAGCCCAGCCGGGACGCCGGCCTGGGAGCAGTACTTC.

This clonotype has at least ten counts. This chain connects TRBV28 to TRBJ2-5, with D hard to call. V gave up 2 bases and J gave up 2 bases, with 12 bases separating them. The CDR3 consists of 15 residues. Germline lookup yields CDR1 MDHEN and CDR2 SYDVKM. The CDR3: CASSLVLEPQETQYF. The CDR3 DNA follows: TGTGCCAGCAGTTTAGTGCTAGAACCACAAGAGACCCAGTACTTC.

This clonotype was picked up many times. The chain uses TRBV28 and TRBJ1-4; D uncertain. The CDR3 spans 15 residues. Deletions cut 6 bases from V and 8 bases from J, with 19 bases between. Germline V gene data show CDR1 as MDHEN and CDR2 as SYDVKM. The CDR3 DNA follows: TGTGCCAGCAGCCCCACCCAATCGGGAAGCGAAAAACTGTTTTTT. Translated: CASSPTQSGSEKLFF.

This clonotype was seen repeatedly, ten times or more. The chain uses TRBV20-1 and TRBJ2-7, with 12 bases identical to TRBD2. This CDR3 contains 18 residues. V was pared by 6 bases and J by 2 bases, with 17 bases of the junction left unmatched. CDR1 is DFQATT and CDR2 is SNEGSKA in the germline V gene (reference sequence). CDR3 in amino acids: CSAQGLAGGSALTYEQYF. The DNA for the CDR3 is TGCAGTGCACAGGGGCTAGCGGGGGGGTCTGCTCTTACCTACGAGCAGTACTTC.

This clonotype was detected ten times or more. The chain combines TRBV28 with TRBJ1-6, with D possibly matching TRBD1 (5 bases). V lost 6 bases and J 7 bases, leaving 19 bases between the germline ends. Per the germline V gene, CDR1 is MDHEN and CDR2 is SYDVKM. This CDR3 has 16 amino acids. The CDR3 DNA follows: TGTGCCAGCAGGAGAGAATTCGGGGGAAGAAATTCACCCCTCCACTTT. The encoded protein is CASRREFGGRNSPLHF.

This clonotype was detected many times. The chain uses TRBV28 and TRBJ1-1, with unresolved D. The V end lost 5 bases, the J end lost 7 bases, and 14 bases lay between the germline ends. Per germline, CDR1 MDHEN and CDR2 SYDVKM. The CDR3 extends over 13 amino acids. CDR3 in DNA: TGTGCCAGCAGTGCAGCCGGGCATCTTGAAGCTTTCTTT. Residues: CASSAAGHLEAFF.

This clonotype was seen many times. The genes are TRBV4-2 and TRBJ1-1; tentative D call: TRBD1 (6 bases). V shed 8 bases and J shed 0 bases, with 25 bases lying between them. The CDR3 is 18 amino acids. Germline V gives CDR1 LGHNA, CDR2 YNFKEQ. CDR3 in amino acids: CASGPGARVIRVNTEAFF. CDR3 in DNA: TGTGCCAGCGGCCCAGGGGCAAGGGTTATTCGCGTGAACACTGAAGCTTTCTTT.

This clonotype has at least ten counts. The V and J genes are TRBV11-1 and TRBJ2-5; D unclear. The germline V gene encodes CDR1 SGHAT and CDR2 FQDESV (reference sequence). This CDR3 has 15 amino acids. V was shortened by 4 bases and J by 1 base, with 13 bases between the two germline ends. The CDR3 loop is CASSSWGRIQETQYF. CDR3 DNA sequence: TGTGCCAGCAGCTCTTGGGGTCGAATCCAAGAGACCCAGTACTTC.

This clonotype was detected ten times or more. The chain joins TRBV28 to TRBJ2-7; no clear D. The CDR3 is 13 amino acids. The germline V gene encodes CDR1 MDHEN and CDR2 SYDVKM. V dropped 6 bases and J dropped 4 bases, with 13 bases sitting between them. CDR3 in amino acids: CASRTPWSYEQYF. In nucleotides, the CDR3 is TGTGCCAGCAGGACCCCTTGGTCGTACGAGCAGTACTTC.

This clonotype was seen a few times. This chain uses TRBV12-3 or TRBV12-4 with TRBJ2-7; 7 bases align to TRBD1. There are 14 residues in the CDR3. The J segment lost 3 bases and the V segment lost 3 bases, leaving 5 bases of the junction unmatched. As DNA, the CDR3 is TGTGCCAGCAGTTTCCCGGGACAGTACTACGAGCAGTACTTC. Its translation: CASSFPGQYYEQYF.

The V and J genes are TRBV7-2 and TRBJ2-7; D possibly corresponds to TRBD1 (5 bases). Deletions cut 5 bases from V and 3 bases from J, with 8 bases between. The CDR3 is made up of 12 amino acids. Per germline, CDR1 SGHTA and CDR2 FQGNSA. CDR3 nucleotide sequence: TGTGCCAGCAGCGTGCAGGGCTACGAGCAGTACTTC. The encoded protein is CASSVQGYEQYF.

This chain connects TRBV4-1 to TRBJ1-5, with a tentative D call TRBD1 (6 bases). CDR1 MGHRA and CDR2 YSYEKL come from the germline V gene. V lost 1 base, J lost 6 bases, and 13 bases lay in between. The CDR3 length is 15 residues. The CDR3 sequence: CASSQAQGLSQPQHF. The CDR3 DNA sequence: TGCGCCAGCAGCCAAGCCCAGGGGCTCAGTCAGCCCCAGCATTTT.

This clonotype was counted ten times or more. CDR3 bases: TGTGCCACCAGTGATTGGCTAGGTTCGGGCAGGGGAGGCACCGGGGAGCTGTTTTTT. This encodes CATSDWLGSGRGGTGELFF. The rearrangement links TRBV24-1 to TRBJ2-2; the D gene could be TRBD1 or TRBD2 (6 bases each). The germline V and J ends were trimmed by 2 bases and 4 bases, with 22 bases remaining between them. This CDR3 spans 19 amino acids. Germline loops: CDR1 KGHDR, CDR2 SFDVKD.

This clonotype was recorded at least ten times. The chain has TRBV4-3 and TRBJ2-7; D is ambiguous. This CDR3 spans 15 amino acids. CDR1 is LGHNA and CDR2 is YSLEER in the germline V gene. The V and J ends lost 0 bases and 4 bases respectively, with 13 bases between them. The CDR3 DNA is TGCGCCAGCAGCCAAGATTCCCATATGGGGTACGAGCAGTACTTC. Translated: CASSQDSHMGYEQYF.

This clonotype was recorded at least ten times. The V gene is TRBV12-3 or TRBV12-4, the J gene TRBJ2-5; D call uncertain. CDR3 length: 17 residues. V lost 2 bases, J lost 1 base, and 17 bases lay in between. CDR3 loop: CASSLNALGYFQETQYF. Written as DNA, the CDR3 is TGTGCCAGCAGTTTAAATGCGTTGGGCTACTTCCAAGAGACCCAGTACTTC.